This T cell receptor (beta chain) was found in a study of beta chain features in type 1 diabetes. Study-wide findings and caveats: Type 1 diabetes patients had TCRB CDR3s that were shorter (moderately but significantly so) in all four CD4+ subsets.

The authors obtained over 98% purity in all sorted populations. This clone was seen a few times. Its antigen is still unknown. Germline V gene data show CDR1 as GTSNPN and CDR2 as SVGIG (reference sequence). V was cut by 8 bases and J by 7 bases, with 10 bases left in between. The CDR3 runs 10 residues. Expressed TCRB transcripts were sequenced because the entire RNA isolate underwent reverse transcription. Roughly 3.4 million reads per sample on average were obtained from naive, central memory and regulatory T cell samples. Only in-frame clones appear in the TCRdb table, and some are missing; sequencing was by immunoSEQ multiplex PCR. The data hold hundreds of thousands of clones, with around an eighth observed a single time.

The specimen sequenced was naive CD4+ T cells from blood. This TCR was sampled from a man between 18 and 35 years old with type 1 diabetes. This chain uses TRBV30 with TRBJ2-3, with D possibly being TRBD2 (5 bases). For the CDR3, the DNA is TGTGCCGGGGTCGGGAATACGCAGTATTTT. Translation: CAGVGNTQYF. Supplemented by reference TRBV30 and TRBJ2-3, the full variable domain reads SQTIHQWPATLVQPVGSPLSLECTVEGTSNPNLYWYRQAAGRGLQLLFYSVGIGQISSEVPQNLSASRPQDRQFILSSKKLLLSDSGFYLCAGVGNTQYFGPGTRLTVL.